A single sample is the source of the 24 T cell receptor beta chains below, sequenced in a study of T cell responses to AZD1222 COVID-19 vaccine. The table came from immunoSEQ multiplex PCR; TCRdb's copy has only in-frame clones and leaves some out. The sample records about 210,000 clones, approximately 94% being singletons. The source material was peripheral blood, sampled 28 days after the second dose of the MenACWY control vaccine. Receptors originate from an adult who received the MenACWY meningococcal vaccine as a control.

The rearrangement joins TRBV28 to TRBJ2-7, with 8 bases fitting TRBD1. Germline V gives CDR1 MDHEN, CDR2 SYDVKM. Unmatched junction bases numbered 6, after V lost 5 bases and J lost 3 bases. The CDR3 has 14 amino acids. The CDR3 region is CASSLGTGYYEQYF. In nucleotides, the CDR3 is TGTGCCAGCAGTCTGGGGACAGGCTACTACGAGCAGTACTTC.

The chain has TRBV10-3 and TRBJ2-7; 12 bases map to TRBD2. J gave up 2 bases and V 7 bases, and 6 bases lay outside the gene matches. CDR1 and CDR2 from the germline V gene are ENHRY and SYGVKD. The CDR3 runs 15 residues. CDR3 in DNA: TGTGCCATCATGGGGGGACTAGCGGGTACCTACGAGCAGTACTTC. Translation gives CAIMGGLAGTYEQYF.

The chain joins TRBV10-3 to TRBJ2-2; possibly TRBD2 for D (5 bases). CDR1 ENHRY and CDR2 SYGVKD come from the germline V gene. V gave up 0 bases and J gave up 7 bases, with 9 bases separating them. This CDR3 contains 14 residues. The chain's CDR3 is CAISESTGSGELFF. The CDR3 DNA is TGTGCCATCAGTGAGTCGACGGGAAGCGGGGAGCTGTTTTTT.

The V and J genes are TRBV21-1 and TRBJ1-1. TRBV21-1 is tagged as a pseudogene. The CDR3 extends over 14 amino acids. The CDR3 region is CASSKATGRDGAFF. The CDR3 bases are TGTGCCAGCAGCAAAGCTACAGGGAGGGATGGAGCTTTCTTT.

This chain joins TRBV6-1 and TRBJ1-5, with D unclear. This CDR3 is built from 13 residues. V was cut by 1 base and J by 5 bases, with 6 bases left in between. Germline V lookup: CDR1 MNHNS, CDR2 SASEGT. The CDR3 here is CASSEGVDQPQHF. CDR3 DNA: TGTGCCAGCAGTGAAGGGGTGGATCAGCCCCAGCATTTT.

The gene calls are TRBV5-4 and TRBJ2-5; D perhaps matches TRBD1 (5 bases). The CDR3 contains 12 residues. V dropped 4 bases and J dropped 5 bases, with 9 bases sitting between them. CDR1 and CDR2 from the germline V gene are SGHNT and YYREEE (reference sequence). The DNA for the CDR3 is TGTGCCAGCAGCCTGGGGCCGGAGACCCAGTACTTC. Translating gives CASSLGPETQYF.

This clone has just one count. The chain recombines TRBV2 with TRBJ2-2; 15 bases agree with TRBD2. CDR1 and CDR2 from the germline V gene are SNHLY and FYNNEI. The CDR3 is made up of 21 amino acids. The ends lost 2 bases at V and 9 bases at J; junction bases unmatched: 19. The CDR3 region is CASSEYTGTSGRRGRYRELFF. The DNA of the CDR3 is TGTGCCAGCAGTGAATATACCGGGACTAGCGGGAGGCGGGGCAGGTACCGGGAGCTGTTTTTT.

The chain links TRBV2 to TRBJ1-5; TRBD1 matches 10 bases. The J segment lost 6 bases and the V segment lost 6 bases, leaving 8 bases of the junction unmatched. This CDR3 has 15 amino acids. In germline, CDR1 is SNHLY, CDR2 FYNNEI. The CDR3: CASRAGQGMGQPQHF. The CDR3 nucleotides read TGTGCCAGCAGGGCGGGACAGGGGATGGGTCAGCCCCAGCATTTT. Using reference TRBV2 and TRBJ1-5 for the parts outside the CDR3, the full variable domain is EPEVTQTPSHQVTQMGQEVILRCVPISNHLYFYWYRQILGQKVEFLVSFYNNEISEKSEIFDDQFSVERPDGSNFTLKIRSTKLEDSAMYFCASRAGQGMGQPQHFGDGTRLSIL.

CDR3 protein: CATSDPGYGYTF. Written as DNA, the CDR3 is TGTGCCACCAGTGATCCCGGATATGGCTACACCTTC. V is TRBV24-1 and J is TRBJ1-2; D uncertain. The germline CDR1 and CDR2 sequences are KGHDR and SFDVKD. Trimming removed 3 bases at V and 5 bases at J, with 6 bases between. The CDR3 runs to 12 residues.

This clone has more than one count but fewer than ten. The gene calls are TRBV5-1 and TRBJ2-2, with unresolved D. Germline lookup yields CDR1 SGHRS and CDR2 YFSETQ. The CDR3 has 15 amino acids. Trimming left V 2 bases short and J 0 bases short, with 8 bases between. CDR3 sequence: CASSFGGTNTGELFF. In DNA, the CDR3 is TGCGCCAGCAGCTTCGGCGGAACGAACACCGGGGAGCTGTTTTTT.

The CDR3, as DNA: TGTGCCAGTAGTATTGGGACAGGCGGGAAAAACGAGCAGTACTTC. Amino acid sequence: CASSIGTGGKNEQYF. J is TRBJ2-7 and V is TRBV19, with TRBD1 matching 8 bases. This CDR3 has 15 residues. The V and J ends lost 3 bases and 5 bases, in that order; junction bases with no gene match: 9. CDR1 LNHDA and CDR2 SQIVND come from the germline V gene (reference sequence).

This chain connects TRBV15 to TRBJ1-5; no firm D call. V was trimmed by 1 base and J by 9 bases, leaving 19 bases between them. The CDR3 has 16 amino acids. The germline V gene encodes CDR1 LNHNV and CDR2 YYDKDF (reference sequence). In DNA form, the CDR3 reads TGTGCCACCAGCAGAGTGGCAGAGGGTGCTCTATCGCCCCAGCATTTT. Its translation is CATSRVAEGALSPQHF. The full variable domain, rest sourced from reference TRBV15 and TRBJ1-5, is DAMVIQNPRYQVTQFGKPVTLSCSQTLNHNVMYWYQQKSSQAPKLLFHYYDKDFNNEADTPDNFQSRRPNTSFCFLDIRSPGLGDTAMYLCATSRVAEGALSPQHFGDGTRLSIL.

The rearrangement joins TRBV7-2 to TRBJ1-5; the D is unclear. The germline V gene encodes CDR1 SGHTA and CDR2 FQGNSA. The CDR3 loop spans 14 amino acids. The V and J ends lost 1 base and 1 base respectively, with 5 bases between them. Here the CDR3 reads CASSLVGSNQPQHF. DNA of the CDR3: TGTGCCAGCAGCTTAGTCGGCAGCAATCAGCCCCAGCATTTT.

This clone was observed a single time. The V gene is TRBV3-1 (or the pseudogene TRBV3-2), the J gene TRBJ1-5; D is unresolved. The CDR3 extends over 14 amino acids. The germline V gene encodes CDR1 LGHDT and CDR2 YNNKEL (reference sequence). The V gene lost 3 bases and the J gene lost 2 bases, with 8 bases spanning the gap. The CDR3 coding sequence is TGTGCCAGCAGCCAGGCGGTGGGCAATCAGCCCCAGCATTTT. Translated, it gives CASSQAVGNQPQHF.

This chain uses TRBV11-3 with TRBJ1-1, with a weak D call TRBD1 (6 bases). The CDR3 length is 15 residues. V was shortened by 6 bases and J by 3 bases, with 17 bases between the two germline ends. Per germline, CDR1 SGHNT and CDR2 YENEEA. The CDR3 is CASRLPDSWDTEAFF. CDR3 bases: TGTGCCAGCAGGCTCCCGGACAGTTGGGACACTGAAGCTTTCTTT.

This chain links TRBV24-1 with TRBJ2-3, with D unresolved. The CDR3 contains 14 residues. Germline V gene lookup returns CDR1 KGHDR and CDR2 SFDVKD. The V gene lost 3 bases and the J gene lost 6 bases, with 12 bases spanning the gap. CDR3: CATSDPTPPDTQYF. The CDR3 DNA reads as TGTGCCACCAGTGATCCGACTCCGCCGGATACGCAGTATTTT.

For the CDR3, the DNA is TGTGCCAGCAGTTTTTATGGACAAGCGAACACCGGGGAGCTGTTTTTT. Encoded protein: CASSFYGQANTGELFF. The chain combines TRBV28 with TRBJ2-2, with D possibly TRBD1 on 5 matching bases. The CDR3 spans 16 residues. Germline V CDR1 and CDR2: MDHEN, SYDVKM. The ends were cut back, 3 bases at V and 0 bases at J, with 11 bases in the middle.

This clone was picked up one time. V and J are TRBV9 and TRBJ1-3; TRBD1 aligns across 9 bases. The germline V gene has CDR1 SGDLS and CDR2 YYNGEE. This CDR3 is built from 16 residues. V lost 3 bases to trimming and J lost 2 bases; unmatched junction nucleotides: 6. The chain's CDR3 is CASSAADRGAGNTIYF. In DNA form, the CDR3 reads TGTGCCAGCAGCGCCGCGGACAGGGGAGCTGGAAACACCATATATTTT. The variable domain in full, with the rest retrieved from reference TRBV9 and TRBJ1-3, is DSGVTQTPKHLITATGQRVTLRCSPRSGDLSVYWYQQSLDQGLQFLIQYYNGEERAKGNILERFSAQQFPDLHSELNLSSLELGDSALYFCASSAADRGAGNTIYFGEGSWLTVV.

This clone was seen more than once but under ten times. The chain is built from TRBV6-1 and TRBJ1-3, with a possible D match to TRBD1 (6 bases). Germline V lookup: CDR1 MNHNS, CDR2 SASEGT. V was shortened by 4 bases and J by 0 bases, with 16 bases between the two germline ends. The CDR3 has 17 amino acids. The CDR3 sequence: CASSVPTGTLSGNTIYF. The CDR3 region has the DNA TGTGCCAGCAGTGTTCCGACCGGGACACTCTCTGGAAACACCATATATTTT.

The J gene is TRBJ2-1, the V gene TRBV6-4; 8 bases are a match to TRBD2. The V gene end was trimmed by 0 bases and the J gene end by 9 bases; junction bases not matched to a gene: 7. Germline CDR1 reads MRHNA; CDR2 reads SNTAGT. The CDR3 contains 15 residues. CDR3 sequence (DNA): TGTGCCAGCAGTGACTCCCGGGCGGGAGGTGCTGAGCAGTTCTTC. The encoded protein is CASSDSRAGGAEQFF.

V usage is TRBV15 and J usage is TRBJ1-4; D uncertain. This CDR3 contains 15 residues. Trimming took off 0 bases at V and 8 bases at J, with 13 bases between the two ends. Per germline, CDR1 LNHNV and CDR2 YYDKDF (reference sequence). CDR3 sequence: CATSRDGQIDEKLFF. CDR3 DNA sequence: TGTGCCACCAGCAGAGACGGGCAGATAGACGAAAAACTGTTTTTT.

The chain couples TRBV5-4 to TRBJ1-6; possibly TRBD1 for D (5 bases). CDR1 is SGHNT and CDR2 is YYREEE in the germline V gene (reference sequence). V lost 0 bases and J lost 10, with 11 bases in between. CDR3 length equals 14 residues. The CDR3 coding sequence is TGTGCCAGCAGCTTGGAGGGGAAGGGATCACCCCTCCACTTT. As protein: CASSLEGKGSPLHF.

The chain uses TRBV5-5 and TRBJ2-1; TRBD1 agrees at 7 bases. There are 14 residues in the CDR3. V shed 2 bases, J shed 2 bases, and the junction held 1 base outside the gene matches. The germline gives CDR1 SGHKS, CDR2 YYEKEE (reference sequence). CDR3 bases: TGTGCCAGCAGCTTAACAGGGGCCTACAATGAGCAGTTCTTC. It specifies CASSLTGAYNEQFF.

The gene calls are TRBV28 and TRBJ2-1, with 7 positions matching TRBD2. The CDR3 totals 15 residues. Germline CDR1 is MDHEN and CDR2 is SYDVKM. V lost 4 bases to trimming and J lost 0 bases; unmatched junction nucleotides: 3. CDR3 in amino acids: CASSSPGGSYNEQFF. DNA of the CDR3: TGTGCCAGCAGTTCCCCGGGGGGCTCCTACAATGAGCAGTTCTTC.